This T cell receptor (beta chain) derives from a study of monozygotic twins with cystic fibrosis (dated by TCRdb to about 2021). Regarding the research as a whole: Barcoded libraries were prepared from three micrograms of fragmented DNA with 15 PCR cycles. The study compared TCR beta repertoires within and between 16 monozygotic twin pairs with cystic fibrosis to assess genetic influence on V and J gene usage. The cohort comprised ten female and six male twin pairs aged 2.0 to 36.4 years, median about 10 years, mostly children and adolescents. Twins were ranked among 850 to 1,200 cohort participants for weight-for-height and FEVPerc (FEV1 disease centile) at the day of blood sampling. Data for three of the twin pairs had previously been reported in another context. The research as a whole found: Nucleotide-identical clonotype sharing was significantly higher within monozygotic CF twin pairs than between unrelated CF individuals (P = 0.000026, Mann-Whitney). V gene usage was most similar to the co-twin for 13 of 16 pairs, and J usage for 8 of 16 pairs, suggesting genetic constraints. Simpson clonality was generally low (median approximately 0.0089), suggesting a naive-dominated repertoire, with higher clonality in the most severely affected patients. The cohort was small, and the number of shared CDR3s showed no association with age, concordance or disease severity.

The twin pairs came from the European Cystic Fibrosis Twin and Sibling Study Cohort, a cohort that recruited patients from roughly 160 CF clinics across 14 European countries. Zygosity and CFTR genotype were verified in-house, and zygosity was tested by multiplex PCR of nine short tandem repeat loci. Peripheral blood was sampled from each twin, and clinical parameters were recorded on the day of blood sampling. Phenol/chloroform extraction was used to isolate genomic DNA from peripheral blood cells, and the DNA was then kept in TE buffer at 4 degrees C. The CDR3 runs 11 amino acids, cysteine and phenylalanine included. Only the CDR3 region is kept as DNA, spanning 33 bases read in frame from base 1. Cut back by 3 bases and 3 bases, the V and J ends lie 2 bases apart. Via the germline V gene (reference sequence), CDR1 is SEHNR and CDR2 FQNEAQ. About this clone: Its antigen is still unknown. No base-level quality is on record; no much larger clone is a single base apart.

Following the manufacturer's instructions, TCR beta CDR3 regions were amplified by multiplex PCR with the immunoSEQ immune profiling system. An Illumina NextSeq system was used to carry out the sequencing. The authors' analysis ran thus. The immunoSEQ Analyzer platform handled processing of the sequence data, and clonality was calculated by taking the square root of Simpson's index of productive rearrangements. Similarity in V and J usage was quantified by Jensen-Shannon distance, and CDR3 generation probabilities were calculated with OLGA. The immuneACCESS database (August 2020) and VDJdb (December 2020) were searched for shared CDR3 sequences. The source is immuneACCESS, and TCRdb retained only in-frame sequences with V and J called. Part of the clones is not carried over; for the studies checked, unresolved V genes explain less than half of this, and the remainder is unexplained. From that table come the V and J calls and clone size; the DNA was used to work out D and trimming. This sample holds 11,000 or so clones; about 96% were observed only once. About 0.79% of the sample goes to the ten largest clones.

Sequenced sample: blood. The source is a boy between 10 and 17 years old with cystic fibrosis. The chain joins TRBV7-9 to TRBJ2-5, with the D segment identity uncertain. The base sequence is TGTGCCAGCAGCTTGAAAGAGACCCAGTACTTC. It is translated as CASSLKETQYF.